This passage covers 5 T cell receptor beta chains from one sample sequenced in a study of breast tumors, draining lymph nodes, adjacent tissues. TCRdb re-called the multiplex PCR reads through MiXCR, storing one row per CDR3 protein. The sample has some 52,000 distinct CDR3 sequences; under 45% are singletons. Sequencing was done on a sample of breast tumor tissue. The receptors come from a female donor with breast cancer. Some clones in this sample may be carry-over from other donors' samples.

This clonotype is labeled medium-sized. This sequence joins TRBV7-9 and TRBJ2-3; D gene uncertain. CDR1 SEHNR and CDR2 FQNEAQ come from the germline V gene (reference sequence). The CDR3 runs to 18 residues. The V gene lost 5 bases and the J gene lost 3 bases, with 24 bases spanning the gap. The CDR3 nucleotides read TGTGCCAGCAGCCCGCGGAGCCCTTCAGCGCACGGAACAGATACGCAGTATTTT. Protein sequence: CASSPRSPSAHGTDTQYF.

This clonotype was seen more than once but under ten times. The chain uses TRBV5-6 and TRBJ2-2; 7 nucleotides match TRBD2. CDR1 and CDR2 from the germline V gene are SGHDT and YYEEEE. The V gene end was trimmed by 0 bases and the J gene end by 4 bases; junction bases not matched to a gene: 9. This CDR3 contains 17 residues. CDR3 bases: TGTGCCAGCAGCTTGGCCGGACCAGCGGGATCCACCGGGGAGCTGTTTTTT. Translation gives CASSLAGPAGSTGELFF.

V is TRBV5-8 and J is TRBJ1-5, with a tentative D call TRBD1 (5 bases). Trimming shortened V by 4 bases and J by 12 bases, and 23 bases separated the two germline ends. In germline, CDR1 is SGHTS, CDR2 YDEGEE. The CDR3 loop spans 15 amino acids. The CDR3 region is CASSPMGGSDRLQHF. Written as DNA, the CDR3 is TGTGCCAGCAGCCCAATGGGGGGTTCGGATCGGCTCCAGCATTTT.

This clonotype was counted only a few times. A read error is possible here, since a much larger clone lies one base away. The J gene is TRBJ1-2, the V gene TRBV19; TRBD1 is a possible D gene (6 bases). The CDR3 is 18 residues long. The V gene's germline CDR1 is LNHDA and CDR2 SQIVND (reference sequence). CDR3: CASSIRHTGTQSNYGSTF. The CDR3 region has the DNA TGTGCCAGTAGTATACGCCACACCGGGACACAATCTAACTATGGCTCCACCTTC. The full variable domain, completed using reference TRBV19 and TRBJ1-2, is DGGITQSPKYLFRKEGQNVTLSCEQNLNHDAMYWYRQDPGQGLRLIYYSQIVNDFQKGDIAEGYSVSREKKESFPLTVTSAQKNPTAFYLCASSIRHTGTQSNYGSTFGSGTRLTVV.

V and J are TRBV7-2 and TRBJ2-1, with 13 bases lining up with TRBD2. V lost 6 bases to trimming and J lost 3 bases; unmatched junction nucleotides: 2. The CDR3 extends over 15 amino acids. Germline loops: CDR1 SGHTA, CDR2 FQGNSA. The CDR3 protein is CASRRTSGSYNEQFF. The CDR3 bases are TGTGCCAGCAGAAGGACTAGCGGGAGCTACAATGAGCAGTTCTTC.